This entry features one TCR beta chain sequence. No antigen is known for it. The V gene lost 3 bases and the J gene lost 6 bases, with 11 bases spanning the gap. The CDR3 has 12 amino acids. Germline values: CDR1 SQVTM, CDR2 ANQGSEA. This sample stems from a study of tumor-infiltrating lymphocytes in glioblastoma multiforme. Regarding the study as a whole: Only one glioblastoma patient had TCR and mutation analysis.

Three nested ARM-PCR rounds with V-beta and C-beta primers built TCRB libraries. TCRdb fed the multiplex PCR reads into MiXCR, producing one record per CDR3 protein. The sample has 10,000 to 15,000 distinct CDR3 sequences; 64% are singletons. The clonotype comes from a male donor with glioblastoma. This sequence joins TRBV29-1 and TRBJ1-2, with no clear D. Material: brain tumor tissue. Written as DNA, the CDR3 is TGCAGCGTTGAGGCGAGGCACCATGGCTACACCTTC. Amino acids: CSVEARHHGYTF.